A selection of T cell receptor beta chains follows, all from one sample in a study of T cells in Graves' hyperthyroidism and ophthalmopathy. In TCRdb, the multiplex PCR reads were re-called with MiXCR into one record per CDR3 protein. Found here are 300,000 or so distinct CDR3 sequences, around 17% of them singletons; the top ten hold roughly 31%. Sequenced sample: blood. Every receptor here comes from a man under 40 with Graves' hyperthyroidism. Both conserved end residues are part of each CDR3. D genes are given only for firm matches. Clone size is stated in some rows and not others, as once, few, many or a class when expanded.

TRBJ2-5,TRBV20-1,many,TRBD2,CSARREFLQYF,TGCAGTGCTAGGCGGGAGTTTTTACAGTACTTC
TRBJ1-2,TRBV6-5,-,-,CASSYSSGANYGYTF,TGTGCCAGCAGTTACTCCTCAGGGGCTAACTATGGCTACACCTTC
TRBJ2-3,TRBV6-1,many,-,CASSEAQGGTRTDTQYF,TGTGCCAGCAGTGAAGCGCAGGGGGGGACCCGCACAGATACGCAGTATTTT
TRBJ1-5,TRBV28,many,TRBD1,CASSLTGAPNQPQHF,TGTGCCAGCAGTTTGACAGGGGCCCCCAATCAGCCCCAGCATTTT
TRBJ2-5,TRBV15,few,-,CATSRDNGVGETQYF,TGTGCCACCAGCAGAGATAACGGGGTAGGGGAGACCCAGTACTTC
TRBJ2-1,TRBV28,many,-,CASSSPAGDNEQFF,TGTGCCAGCAGTTCGCCGGCGGGCGACAATGAGCAGTTCTTC
TRBJ1-1,TRBV29-1,-,-,CSAEQNTEAFF,TGCAGCGCTGAACAGAACACTGAAGCTTTCTTT
TRBJ1-5,TRBV2,-,-,CASSGQWAGNQPQHF,TGTGCCAGTAGTGGACAGTGGGCAGGGAATCAGCCCCAGCATTTT
TRBJ2-3,TRBV12-3/TRBV12-4,many,TRBD2,CASSPSGSWADTQYF,TGTGCCAGCAGCCCCAGCGGGAGTTGGGCAGATACGCAGTATTTT
TRBJ1-2,TRBV19,many,-,CASSSGGTVYPYGYTF,TGTGCCAGTAGTTCAGGAGGGACCGTCTATCCCTATGGCTACACCTTC
TRBJ2-5,TRBV29-1,many,-,CSVDPTNQGSETQYF,TGCAGCGTTGACCCTACGAATCAGGGTAGCGAGACCCAGTACTTC
TRBJ2-1,TRBV9,many,TRBD2,CASSVGGTIYNEQFF,TGTGCCAGCAGCGTAGGAGGGACTATCTACAATGAGCAGTTCTTC
TRBJ2-7,TRBV28,many,-,CASRTRTDYEQYF,TGTGCCAGCAGGACCAGGACAGACTACGAGCAGTACTTC
TRBJ2-7,TRBV29-1,few,-,CSVLDTLKGYEQYF,TGCAGCGTCCTGGACACCCTCAAGGGTTACGAGCAGTACTTC
TRBJ2-3,TRBV20-1,many,-,CSVGGRTDTQYF,TGCAGTGTCGGGGGCCGCACAGATACGCAGTATTTT
TRBJ2-1,TRBV6-2/TRBV6-3,few,-,CASSYSQGGWGEQFF,TGTGCCAGCAGTTACTCACAGGGAGGGTGGGGTGAGCAGTTCTTC
TRBJ2-3,TRBV20-1,many,-,CSVWGSTDTQYF,TGCAGTGTATGGGGCTCCACAGATACGCAGTATTTT
TRBJ2-7,TRBV19,few,-,CATSTGLRYEQYF,TGTGCCACCTCCACGGGACTCCGCTACGAGCAGTACTTC
TRBJ2-7,TRBV25-1,many,-,CASSDDRTYSYEQYF,TGTGCCAGCAGTGACGACAGGACCTACTCCTACGAGCAGTACTTC
TRBJ2-3,TRBV2,many,-,CAGLSGRTDTQYF,TGTGCCGGCCTCAGCGGCCGCACAGATACGCAGTATTTT
TRBJ2-7,TRBV5-1,-,TRBD2,CASTGLAGNEQYF,TGCGCCAGCACCGGACTAGCGGGAAACGAGCAGTACTTC
TRBJ2-1,TRBV7-9,-,TRBD2,CTSSVPSGLDEQFF,TGTACCAGCAGTGTCCCTAGCGGGTTAGATGAGCAGTTCTTC
TRBJ2-1,TRBV5-1,many,-,CASSTESSYNEQFF,TGCGCCAGCTCGACGGAGAGCTCCTACAATGAGCAGTTCTTC
TRBJ1-2,TRBV29-1,few,-,CSVEDPGADYGYTF,TGCAGCGTTGAAGATCCCGGGGCGGATTATGGCTACACCTTC
TRBJ1-1,TRBV10-3,few,-,CAISETVIMNTEAFF,TGTGCCATCAGTGAAACAGTAATTATGAACACTGAAGCTTTCTTT
TRBJ2-1,TRBV6-1,-,TRBD1,CASSGGPGTGGNEQFF,TGTGCCAGCAGTGGAGGTCCCGGGACAGGGGGCAATGAGCAGTTCTTC
TRBJ1-1,TRBV11-3,many,-,CASSLGGAWAEAFF,TGTGCCAGCAGCTTAGGAGGGGCTTGGGCTGAAGCTTTCTTT
TRBJ1-1,TRBV28,many,TRBD1,CASMQGRGTEAFF,TGTGCCAGCATGCAGGGCAGGGGGACTGAAGCTTTCTTT
TRBJ2-5,TRBV27,-,-,CASCRPVETQYF,TGTGCCAGTTGCCGCCCGGTCGAGACCCAGTACTTC
TRBJ1-2,TRBV6-1,many,-,CASSELERSGTGYTF,TGTGCCAGCAGTGAATTAGAGCGCTCCGGGACTGGCTACACCTTC
TRBJ2-7,TRBV10-3,many,TRBD2,CAISESRGTSGRDSYEQYF,TGTGCCATCAGTGAGTCGAGGGGGACTAGCGGGAGGGATTCCTACGAGCAGTACTTC
TRBJ1-5,TRBV7-2,-,-,CASSARHWWAQHF,TGTGCCAGCAGCGCCAGGCATTGGTGGGCCCAGCATTTT
TRBJ1-6,TRBV28,few,TRBD1,CASRQGTVNSPLHF,TGTGCCAGCAGACAAGGGACAGTCAATTCACCCCTCCACTTT
TRBJ2-7,TRBV27,few,-,CASSKQGGDFEQYF,TGTGCCAGCAGTAAACAGGGGGGGGATTTCGAGCAGTACTTC
TRBJ2-4,TRBV10-3,-,TRBD2,CAISESLFVAGGHIQYF,TGTGCCATCAGTGAGTCGTTATTTGTAGCGGGAGGGCACATTCAGTACTTC
TRBJ2-1,TRBV28,many,-,CATGPGGPEQFF,TGTGCCACCGGACCAGGAGGGCCTGAGCAGTTCTTC
TRBJ2-1,TRBV20-1,many,-,CSATGAVEQFF,TGCAGTGCAACGGGGGCGGTAGAGCAGTTCTTC
TRBJ2-1,TRBV5-1,many,-,CASSLGLHNEQFF,TGCGCCAGCAGCTTGGGGCTACACAATGAGCAGTTCTTC
TRBJ2-3,TRBV30,many,-,CAWSVPPSTDTQYF,TGTGCCTGGAGTGTACCACCCTCCACAGATACGCAGTATTTT
TRBJ2-2,TRBV6-5,few,-,CASSYVPWVAGELFF,TGTGCCAGCAGTTACGTTCCCTGGGTGGCCGGGGAGCTGTTTTTT
TRBJ1-5,TRBV29-1,-,-,CSVAPGLQQPQHF,TGCAGCGTTGCACCGGGACTTCAACAGCCCCAGCATTTT